This TCR beta chain was sequenced in a study of blood T cell repertoires in COVID-19. Study information: Italy, Spain and the United States were the sources of the convalescent and acute COVID-19 samples. Sample material is recorded as cDNA or gDNA derived from T cells, B-cell-depleted T cells, or PBMCs.

Per the original data handling: For nucleated cells, counts were estimated from reference gene primer amplification. The protocol was immunoSEQ multiplex PCR, while the TCRdb copy is restricted to in-frame clones and leaves out a portion. V and J calls and clone size come straight from that table; D and trimming were deduced from the DNA. The repertoire has around 140,000 clones, over 75% of them found once; the top ten carry over 1.5%. Germline V gene data show CDR1 as LNHDA and CDR2 as SQIVND (reference sequence). The CDR3 totals 15 residues. V dropped 5 bases and J dropped 1 base, with 14 bases sitting between them.

The chain recombines TRBV19 with TRBJ1-1; weak D call: TRBD1 (6 bases). The TCR sequence derives from a man aged 70-80 years with acute or convalescent COVID-19. Input material: peripheral blood. The CDR3 sequence is CASSATGRGNTEAFF. The CDR3 DNA reads as TGTGCCAGTAGTGCTACAGGGAGGGGGAACACTGAAGCTTTCTTT.